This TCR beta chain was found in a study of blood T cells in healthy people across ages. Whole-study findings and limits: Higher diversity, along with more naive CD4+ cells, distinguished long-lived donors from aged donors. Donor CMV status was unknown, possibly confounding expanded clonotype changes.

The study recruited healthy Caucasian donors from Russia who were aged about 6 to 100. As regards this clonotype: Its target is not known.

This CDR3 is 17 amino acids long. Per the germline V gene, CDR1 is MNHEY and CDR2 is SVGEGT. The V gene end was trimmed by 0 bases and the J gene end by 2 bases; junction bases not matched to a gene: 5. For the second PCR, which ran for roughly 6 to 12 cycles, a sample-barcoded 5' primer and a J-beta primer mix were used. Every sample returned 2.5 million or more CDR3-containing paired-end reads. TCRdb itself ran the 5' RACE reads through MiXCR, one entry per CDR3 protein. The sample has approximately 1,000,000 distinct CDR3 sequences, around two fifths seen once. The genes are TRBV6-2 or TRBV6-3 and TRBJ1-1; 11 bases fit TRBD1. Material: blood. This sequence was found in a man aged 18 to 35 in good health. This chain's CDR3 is CASSYSVRTGGNTEAFF. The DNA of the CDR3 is TGTGCCAGCAGTTACTCCGTTCGGACAGGGGGCAACACTGAAGCTTTCTTT.